One sample yielded the 31 T cell receptor beta chains listed below, sequenced in a study of Graves' ophthalmopathy and Graves' hyperthyroidism. Amplifying from RNA transcripts, the study obtained TCR beta CDR3 regions. Second-round multiplex PCR followed a first-round RT-PCR using HTBI primers. TCRdb recomputed calls from the multiplex PCR reads with MiXCR, one row per CDR3 protein. Among more than 1,000,000 distinct CDR3 sequences listed, about 40% were seen once. Sequencing input: peripheral blood or thyroid tissue (not recorded which). These receptor sequences come from an adult man with Graves' hyperthyroidism.

This clonotype was observed many times. This chain links TRBV7-9 with TRBJ2-7; 9 nucleotides line up with TRBD1. This CDR3 region has 19 residues. The junction had 19 bases not matched to a gene; V was cut back by 5 bases and J by 2 bases. The germline gives CDR1 SEHNR, CDR2 FQNEAQ (reference sequence). CDR3 protein: CASSTSILGQGRSPYEQYF. CDR3 sequence (DNA): TGTGCCAGCAGCACCTCCATATTGGGACAGGGAAGATCCCCCTACGAGCAGTACTTC.

The J gene is TRBJ2-1, the V gene TRBV2; D uncertain. Germline V gene data show CDR1 as SNHLY and CDR2 as FYNNEI. The CDR3 length is 11 residues. V was clipped by 10 bases and J by 6 bases, with 10 bases between them. The CDR3 spells CATVQSNEQFF. The CDR3 DNA is TGTGCCACCGTCCAATCCAATGAGCAGTTCTTC. Using reference TRBV2 and TRBJ2-1 for the parts outside the CDR3, the full variable domain is EPEVTQTPSHQVTQMGQEVILRCVPISNHLYFYWYRQILGQKVEFLVSFYNNEISEKSEIFDDQFSVERPDGSNFTLKIRSTKLEDSAMYFCATVQSNEQFFGPGTRLTVL.

This clonotype was observed a few times. This sequence joins TRBV4-1 and TRBJ2-2; D unresolved. The length of the CDR3 is 14 residues. Trimming removed 6 bases from V and 1 base from J, with 9 bases in between. Germline CDR1 is MGHRA and CDR2 is YSYEKL. The CDR3 protein is CASRHLGNTGELFF. Here the CDR3 DNA reads TGCGCCAGCAGACACCTGGGGAACACCGGGGAGCTGTTTTTT.

This clonotype showed up many times. This chain links TRBV10-2 with TRBJ2-7, with a tentative D call TRBD1 (6 bases). CDR1 WSHSY and CDR2 SAAADI come from the germline V gene. This CDR3 contains 13 residues. V lost 2 bases to trimming and J lost 2 bases, with 7 bases between them. The DNA for the CDR3 is TGCGCCAGCAGTGAGGCAGGGGCCTACGAGCAGTACTTC. Protein sequence: CASSEAGAYEQYF.

This chain's CDR3 is CASSETGSPNTIYF. The CDR3 DNA is TGTGCCAGCAGCGAAACAGGGTCGCCAAACACCATATATTTT. The V call is TRBV5-8, the J call TRBJ1-3; tentative D call: TRBD1 (6 bases). Germline lookup yields CDR1 SGHTS and CDR2 YDEGEE. V gave up 4 bases and J gave up 6 bases, with 14 bases separating them. The CDR3 totals 14 residues. Full variable domain (missing parts from reference TRBV5-8 and TRBJ1-3): EAGVTQSPTHLIKTRGQQATLRCSPISGHTSVYWYQQALGLGLQFLLWYDEGEERNRGNFPPRFSGRQFPNYSSELNVNALELEDSALYLCASSETGSPNTIYFGEGSWLTVV.

Points on this clonotype: Being one base from a much bigger clone, this may be a read error. The chain recombines TRBV7-9 with TRBJ1-5; D possibly corresponds to TRBD1 (6 bases). CDR1 is SEHNR and CDR2 is FQNEAQ in the germline V gene (reference sequence). The CDR3 sequence is 13 residues long. CDR3 in DNA: TGTGCCGGCAGCATACAACAGGGACAGCCCCAGCATTTT. Residues: CAGSIQQGQPQHF. Complete variable domain (other parts from reference TRBV7-9 and TRBJ1-5): DTGVSQNPRHKITKRGQNVTFRCDPISEHNRLYWYRQTLGQGPEFLTYFQNEAQLEKSRLLSDRFSAERPKGSFSTLEIQRTEQGDSAMYLCAGSIQQGQPQHFGDGTRLSIL.

This clonotype was picked up a small number of times. This chain links TRBV5-1 with TRBJ2-2; 10 bases agree with TRBD2. Germline CDR1 SGHRS, CDR2 YFSETQ. Germline trimming cut 6 bases from V and 6 bases from J; bases unmatched to any gene: 14. The CDR3 has 17 residues. The CDR3 DNA reads TGCGCCAGCATTACGGCCCCTCGAGCGGGAGGGCCCGGGGAGCTGTTTTTT. It translates to CASITAPRAGGPGELFF.

The chain uses TRBV29-1 and TRBJ2-2; D remains unclear. Germline loops: CDR1 SQVTM, CDR2 ANQGSEA. V was cut by 3 bases and J by 4 bases, with 18 bases left in between. The CDR3 sequence is 16 residues long. The CDR3, as DNA: TGCAGCGTTGATAACTCCATGGTGGGTGGCACCGGGGAGCTGTTTTTT. The encoded protein is CSVDNSMVGGTGELFF.

Note on this clonotype: At one boundary the junction diverges from the germline segment, which might be a read error. The V gene is TRBV7-2, the J gene TRBJ2-7, with D uncertain. The CDR3 is 13 amino acids. Germline V gives CDR1 SGHTA, CDR2 FQGNSA. In DNA form, the CDR3 reads TGTCCCAGCAGCCAGGATCCGAGCTACGAGCAGTACTTC. It specifies CPSSQDPSYEQYF.

This clonotype was observed many times. This sequence joins TRBV19 and TRBJ2-3; D remains ambiguous. Germline V gene lookup returns CDR1 LNHDA and CDR2 SQIVND (reference sequence). This CDR3 has 14 residues. The ends were cut back, 4 bases at V and 4 bases at J, with 12 bases in the middle. In nucleotides, the CDR3 is TGTGCCAGTAGTACCAATCTTCGGGCAGATACGCAGTATTTT. Protein: CASSTNLRADTQYF.

This clonotype was detected only a few times. The chain has TRBV7-2 and TRBJ2-5; D assignment may be TRBD1 or TRBD2 (6 bases each). CDR1 and CDR2 (germline): SGHTA, FQGNSA. Trimming took off 5 bases at V and 0 bases at J, with 13 bases between the two ends. The CDR3 length is 15 residues. CDR3 DNA sequence: TGTGCCAGCAGCCCTGCGGGACAAAACCAAGAGACCCAGTACTTC. Protein sequence: CASSPAGQNQETQYF.

This clonotype was seen many times. The rearrangement uses TRBV20-1 and TRBJ2-7, with 8 nucleotides matching TRBD2. Losses at the gene ends were 3 bases for V and 4 bases for J; bases not matched to a gene: 5. CDR3 length: 13 residues. Germline V lookup: CDR1 DFQATT, CDR2 SNEGSKA (reference sequence). Here the CDR3 DNA reads TGCAGTGCTAGGGGGACTAGTGATTACGAGCAGTACTTC. It specifies CSARGTSDYEQYF.

The chain has TRBV9 and TRBJ2-7; 7 nucleotides line up with TRBD2. This CDR3 is built from 17 residues. V lost 0 bases and J lost 0; bases outside the gene matches: 9. The germline gives CDR1 SGDLS, CDR2 YYNGEE. The CDR3: CASSVGGGTGSSYEQYF. The CDR3 DNA reads as TGTGCCAGCAGCGTAGGGGGAGGGACTGGAAGCTCCTACGAGCAGTACTTC.

This clonotype has ten or more counts. This chain uses TRBV7-9 with TRBJ2-7, with 10 bases identical to TRBD2. Losses at the gene ends were 4 bases for V and 2 bases for J; bases not matched to a gene: 8. Per germline, CDR1 SEHNR and CDR2 FQNEAQ (reference sequence). The CDR3 loop spans 16 amino acids. The DNA of the CDR3 is TGTGCCAGCAGCTGGACCGGGACTAGCGACCCCTACGAGCAGTACTTC. Its translation: CASSWTGTSDPYEQYF. Full variable domain (missing parts from reference TRBV7-9 and TRBJ2-7): DTGVSQNPRHKITKRGQNVTFRCDPISEHNRLYWYRQTLGQGPEFLTYFQNEAQLEKSRLLSDRFSAERPKGSFSTLEIQRTEQGDSAMYLCASSWTGTSDPYEQYFGPGTRLTVT.

Turning to this clonotype: The junction does not match germline at one end; this may be a read error. The chain is built from TRBV10-3 and TRBJ2-2; TRBD2 agrees at 7 bases. CDR1 and CDR2 (germline): ENHRY, SYGVKD. The length of the CDR3 is 18 residues. CDR3 amino acids: CVISNHKTGTKNTGELFF. The DNA of the CDR3 is TGTGTCATCAGTAACCACAAGACGGGGACTAAAAACACCGGGGAGCTGTTTTTT.

This clonotype was counted many times. The chain combines TRBV10-2 with TRBJ1-2; 7 bases align to TRBD1. Germline-derived CDR1 and CDR2 are WSHSY and SAAADI. This CDR3 comprises 15 residues. J gave up 2 bases and V 0 bases, and 3 bases lay outside the gene matches. The CDR3 protein is CASSESTGFNYGYTF. CDR3 DNA sequence: TGCGCCAGCAGTGAGTCGACAGGGTTCAACTATGGCTACACCTTC.

The genes are TRBV5-4 and TRBJ2-7; 7 bases match TRBD2. The V and J ends lost 0 bases and 2 bases, in that order; junction bases with no gene match: 8. Germline CDR1 and CDR2: SGHNT and YYREEE (reference sequence). This CDR3 has 16 amino acids. In DNA form, the CDR3 reads TGTGCCAGCAGCTTGGGCGGGAGCGCCAGGCCCTACGAGCAGTACTTC. It translates to CASSLGGSARPYEQYF.

Remarks on this clonotype: The limits of the CDR3 on the DNA are not certain, so only TCRdb's listed CDR3 is given. V is TRBV11-2 and J is TRBJ1-5. Germline V gives CDR1 SGHAT, CDR2 FQNNGV. The CDR3 numbers 23 amino acids, ends counted. The CDR3 is CASSFYICSASEVGGSSNQPQHF.

This clonotype was counted between two and nine times. V gene TRBV2 combines with J gene TRBJ1-6, with D possibly matching TRBD1 (5 bases). CDR1 is SNHLY and CDR2 is FYNNEI in the germline V gene. The CDR3 extends over 14 amino acids. V was pared by 10 bases and J by 5 bases, with 15 bases between. The CDR3 DNA follows: TGTGCCACCGAGGGGACGGATAATAATTCACCCCTCCACTTT. Amino acid sequence: CATEGTDNNSPLHF.

This clonotype was detected ten times or more. The chain carries TRBV7-2 and TRBJ2-7; TRBD2 matches 10 bases. This CDR3 has 15 residues. The J segment lost 3 bases and the V segment lost 5 bases, leaving 7 bases of the junction unmatched. CDR1 and CDR2 from the germline V gene are SGHTA and FQGNSA. CDR3 nucleotide sequence: TGTGCCAGCAGCCCAGCGGCTAGCGGGGGCTACGAGCAGTACTTC. Translation gives CASSPAASGGYEQYF.

V and J are TRBV5-1 and TRBJ2-7; maybe TRBD1 (6 bases). CDR1 is SGHRS and CDR2 is YFSETQ in the germline V gene. V lost 0 bases and J lost 3, with 13 bases in between. The CDR3 totals 15 residues. CDR3 sequence (DNA): TGCGCCAGCAGCTTGGGGACAGATGGTCTCTACGAGCAGTACTTC. It codes for CASSLGTDGLYEQYF.

This clonotype was observed a handful of times. The J gene is TRBJ2-7, the V gene TRBV19; 9 bases map to TRBD1. CDR1 is LNHDA and CDR2 is SQIVND in the germline V gene (reference sequence). V lost 2 bases and J lost 5; bases outside the gene matches: 7. The CDR3 consists of 15 residues. This chain's CDR3 is CASSINSGTGHEQYF. DNA of the CDR3: TGTGCCAGTAGTATAAATTCTGGGACAGGGCACGAGCAGTACTTC.

This clonotype was detected only a few times. The chain employs TRBV7-2 and TRBJ1-2; a possible D gene is TRBD1 (5 bases). Germline V gene sequence: CDR1 SGHTA, CDR2 FQGNSA. V lost 0 bases and J lost 0, with 8 bases in between. The CDR3 totals 15 residues. Here the CDR3 reads CASSLALTANYGYTF. The CDR3 nucleotides are TGTGCCAGCAGCTTAGCCCTGACAGCTAACTATGGCTACACCTTC.

This clonotype was seen only a few times. The rearrangement uses TRBV10-3 and TRBJ1-1, with D possibly TRBD1 on 5 matching bases. Germline values: CDR1 ENHRY, CDR2 SYGVKD. CDR3 length: 13 residues. Trimming left V 7 bases short and J 4 bases short, with 13 bases between. The CDR3, as DNA: TGTGCCATCACAATAGGGGAAGGCACTGAAGCTTTCTTT. Its translation is CAITIGEGTEAFF.

CDR3 residues: CAIREAGGNPYEQYF. The CDR3 nucleotides read TGTGCCATCAGGGAAGCGGGAGGGAACCCCTACGAGCAGTACTTC. The chain uses TRBV10-3 and TRBJ2-7; 10 nucleotides line up with TRBD2. The ends lost 6 bases at V and 2 bases at J; junction bases unmatched: 7. CDR3 size: 15 residues. Per germline, CDR1 ENHRY and CDR2 SYGVKD.

The rearrangement joins TRBV2 to TRBJ1-5, with D perhaps matching TRBD1 (6 bases). This CDR3 comprises 14 residues. The V gene's germline CDR1 is SNHLY and CDR2 FYNNEI. V was shortened by 3 bases and J by 6 bases, with 12 bases between the two germline ends. CDR3 sequence reads: CASSDEGGGQPQHF. Written as DNA, the CDR3 is TGTGCCAGCAGTGACGAGGGAGGGGGTCAGCCCCAGCATTTT.

V and J are TRBV29-1 and TRBJ2-7; no definite D call. The V end lost 3 bases, the J end lost 7 bases, and 13 bases lay between the germline ends. From germline, CDR1 is SQVTM and CDR2 ANQGSEA. The CDR3 loop spans 12 amino acids. CDR3 nucleotides: TGCAGCGTTGATCACGGTTCCGGGGAGCAGTACTTC. Protein product: CSVDHGSGEQYF.

V usage is TRBV5-1 and J usage is TRBJ1-1; 9 bases are a match to TRBD1. After removal of 3 bases from V and 3 bases from J, the junction contained 9 bases not matched to a gene. There are 16 residues in the CDR3. The germline gives CDR1 SGHRS, CDR2 YFSETQ. CDR3 residues: CASSWTGDRPDTEAFF. CDR3 DNA sequence: TGCGCCAGCAGCTGGACAGGGGACCGTCCAGACACTGAAGCTTTCTTT.

The chain carries TRBV20-1 and TRBJ1-2, with no clear D. Germline V gene data show CDR1 as DFQATT and CDR2 as SNEGSKA (reference sequence). Trimming removed 3 bases at V and 7 bases at J, with 9 bases between. The CDR3 loop spans 11 amino acids. The CDR3 is CSARLGGGYTF. The CDR3 DNA follows: TGCAGTGCTAGGCTCGGAGGTGGCTACACCTTC.

Ten or more counts support this clonotype. The chain uses TRBV5-1 and TRBJ1-3; tentative D call: TRBD1 (6 bases). Trimming took 0 bases from V and 4 from J, leaving 17 bases between them. The CDR3 is 17 residues long. Germline lookup yields CDR1 SGHRS and CDR2 YFSETQ. CDR3 in amino acids: CASSLAPQGPDGNTIYF. The CDR3 coding sequence is TGCGCCAGCAGCTTGGCCCCACAGGGTCCGGACGGAAACACCATATATTTT.

Note on this clonotype: One end of the junction varies from germline; a read error may be responsible. The chain couples TRBV5-1 to TRBJ2-7, with D tentatively TRBD1 (7 bases). The CDR3 is made up of 18 amino acids. Per germline, CDR1 SGHRS and CDR2 YFSETQ. CDR3 in DNA: TGTGCCAGCAGCCAAGATGGTGGAGGGGGCAGTGGCACCGGGGAGCTGTACTTC. It yields the protein CASSQDGGGGSGTGELYF. Supplemented by reference TRBV5-1 and TRBJ2-7, the full variable domain reads KAGVTQTPRYLIKTRGQQVTLSCSPISGHRSVSWYQQTPGQGLQFLFEYFSETQRNKGNFPGRFSGRQFSNSRSEMNVSTLELGDSALYLCASSQDGGGGSGTGELYFGPGTRLTVT.